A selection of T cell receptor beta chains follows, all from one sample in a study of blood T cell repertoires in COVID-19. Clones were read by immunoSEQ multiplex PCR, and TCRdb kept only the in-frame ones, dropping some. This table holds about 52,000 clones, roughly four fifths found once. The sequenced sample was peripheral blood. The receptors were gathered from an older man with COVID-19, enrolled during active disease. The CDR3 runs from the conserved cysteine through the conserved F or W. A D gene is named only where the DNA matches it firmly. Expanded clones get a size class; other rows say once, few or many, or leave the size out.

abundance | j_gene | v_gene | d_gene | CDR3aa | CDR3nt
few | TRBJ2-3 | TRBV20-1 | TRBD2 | CISGAVGTQYF | TGCATTAGCGGGGCGGTGGGTACGCAGTATTTT
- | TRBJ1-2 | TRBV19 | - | CASTHGAQGNYGYTF | TGTGCCAGTACCCATGGGGCCCAAGGGAACTATGGCTACACCTTC
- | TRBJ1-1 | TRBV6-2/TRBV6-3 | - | CASSWIGAPNTEAFF | TGTGCCAGCAGTTGGATAGGGGCACCGAACACTGAAGCTTTCTTT
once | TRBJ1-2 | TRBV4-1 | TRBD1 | CASSQDLTGDRGYTF | TGCGCCAGCAGCCAAGACCTTACAGGGGATCGAGGCTACACCTTC
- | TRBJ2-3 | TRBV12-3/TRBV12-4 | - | CASSSRRTDTQYF | TGTGCCAGCAGTTCGAGGAGGACAGATACGCAGTATTTT
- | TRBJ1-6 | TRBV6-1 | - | CASSDFGGRESPLHF | TGTGCCAGCAGTGATTTCGGGGGGCGCGAGTCACCCCTCCACTTT
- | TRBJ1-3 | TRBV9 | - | CASSVALGEAGNTIYF | TGTGCCAGCAGCGTAGCTTTAGGTGAGGCTGGAAACACCATATATTTT
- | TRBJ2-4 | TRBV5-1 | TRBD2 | CASSYGLAGGPVNIQYF | TGCGCCAGCAGCTATGGACTAGCGGGGGGGCCAGTAAACATTCAGTACTTC
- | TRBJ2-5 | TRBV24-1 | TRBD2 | CATSDTGLGPPGTQYF | TGTGCCACCAGTGATACCGGACTAGGGCCTCCGGGGACCCAGTACTTC
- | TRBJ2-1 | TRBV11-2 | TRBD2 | CASSLMLAGISYNEQFF | TGTGCCAGCAGCTTAATGCTAGCGGGGATTTCCTACAATGAGCAGTTCTTC
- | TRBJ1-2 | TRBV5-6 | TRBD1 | CASSLMVRTGVSYGYTF | TGTGCCAGCAGCTTAATGGTTCGGACAGGGGTAAGCTATGGCTACACCTTC
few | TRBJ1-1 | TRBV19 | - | CASSIREWYTEAFF | TGTGCCAGTAGTATCCGGGAGTGGTACACTGAAGCTTTCTTT
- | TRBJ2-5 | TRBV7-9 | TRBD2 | CASSPSLAGGIETQYF | TGTGCCAGCAGCCCCTCACTAGCGGGGGGCATAGAGACCCAGTACTTC